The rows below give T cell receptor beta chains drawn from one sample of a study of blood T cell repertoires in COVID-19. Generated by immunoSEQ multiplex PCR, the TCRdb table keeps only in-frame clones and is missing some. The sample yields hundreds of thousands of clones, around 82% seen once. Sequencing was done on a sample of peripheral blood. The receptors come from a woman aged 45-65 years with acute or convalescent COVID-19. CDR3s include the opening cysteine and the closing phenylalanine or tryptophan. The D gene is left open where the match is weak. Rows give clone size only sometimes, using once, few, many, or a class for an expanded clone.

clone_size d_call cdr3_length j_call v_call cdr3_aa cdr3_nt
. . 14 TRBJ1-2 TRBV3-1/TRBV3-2 CASSPLAGSGGYTF TGTGCCAGCAGCCCCTTAGCGGGGTCCGGTGGCTACACCTTC
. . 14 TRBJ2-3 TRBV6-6 CASSPTGTTDTQYF TGTGCCAGCAGCCCGACGGGTACCACAGATACGCAGTATTTT
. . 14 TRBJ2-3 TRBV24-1 CATSDPTGPGTQYF TGTGCCACCAGTGACCCTACAGGGCCCGGTACGCAGTATTTT
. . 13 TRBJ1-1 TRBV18 CASSPRGLTEAFF TGTGCCAGCTCACCCCGAGGACTGACTGAAGCTTTCTTT
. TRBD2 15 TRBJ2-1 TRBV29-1 CSASGVAGGWNEQFF TGCAGCGCCTCTGGGGTAGCGGGAGGGTGGAATGAGCAGTTCTTC
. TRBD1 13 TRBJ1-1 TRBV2 CASSATGGTEAFF TGTGCCAGCAGTGCCACAGGGGGCACTGAAGCTTTCTTT
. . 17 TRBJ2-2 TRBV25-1 CARKGECQGLCLGELFF TGTGCCAGAAAGGGGGAATGTCAGGGCTTGTGTCTCGGGGAGCTGTTTTTT
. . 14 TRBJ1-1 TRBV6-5 CASSRTESNTEAFF TGTGCCAGCAGCCGGACAGAATCGAACACTGAAGCTTTCTTT
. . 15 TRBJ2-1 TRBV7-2 CASSLTGYKGNEQFF TGTGCCAGCAGCTTAACGGGGTATAAGGGTAATGAGCAGTTCTTC
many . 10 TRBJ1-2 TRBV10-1 CATPDYGYTF TGCGCCACCCCCGACTATGGCTACACCTTC
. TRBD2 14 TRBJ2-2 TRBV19 CASSFSGRRWELFF TGTGCCAGTAGTTTTAGCGGGAGACGATGGGAGCTGTTTTTT
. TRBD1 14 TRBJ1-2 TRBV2 CASSVKGQNYGYTF TGTGCCAGCAGTGTTAAGGGACAGAACTATGGCTACACCTTC
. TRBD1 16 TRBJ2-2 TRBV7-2 CASSHRGPSNTGELFF TGTGCCAGCAGCCACAGGGGCCCCTCGAACACCGGGGAGCTGTTTTTT
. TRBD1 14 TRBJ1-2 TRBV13 CASSLSRDRARHTF TGTGCCAGCAGCTTATCGCGAGACAGGGCCCGCCACACCTTC
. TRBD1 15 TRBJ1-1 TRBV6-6 CASSWGQGGNTEAFF TGTGCCAGCAGTTGGGGACAGGGCGGGAACACTGAAGCTTTCTTT
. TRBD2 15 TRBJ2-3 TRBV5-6 CASSRLAGGSDTQYF TGTGCCAGCAGCCGACTAGCGGGAGGGTCAGATACGCAGTATTTT
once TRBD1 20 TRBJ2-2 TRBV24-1 CATSDIGQGPMVGNTGELFF TGTGCCACCAGTGATATAGGACAGGGCCCGATGGTAGGGAACACCGGGGAGCTGTTTTTT
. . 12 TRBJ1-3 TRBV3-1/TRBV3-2 CASSQEEGLIYF TGTGCCAGCAGCCAAGAAGAGGGCCTCATATATTTT
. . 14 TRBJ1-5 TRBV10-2 CASSDIRGNQPQHF TGCGCCAGCAGTGATATTAGGGGGAATCAGCCCCAGCATTTT